These 19 T cell receptor beta chains were all obtained from the same sample, sequenced in a study of shared clonotypes between healthy human individuals. The repertoire was sequenced with immunoSEQ multiplex PCR; TCRdb's copy has only in-frame clones and lacks some. This sample yields some 740,000 clones, of which 80% to 95% are seen a single time; 24% belongs to the top ten. As defined, naive CD8 cells were CD45RO-negative and positively selected for CCR7, with terminally differentiated effector memory CD45RA+ cells excluded. Sequenced: naive CD8+ T cells sorted from blood. All receptors come from a man aged 25 to 40 in good health.

The gene calls are TRBV9 and TRBJ1-4; D not certain. V was cut by 0 bases and J by 0 bases, with 6 bases left in between. There are 15 residues in the CDR3. Germline V lookup: CDR1 SGDLS, CDR2 YYNGEE. This CDR3 is CASSVGLATNEKLFF. The CDR3, as DNA: TGTGCCAGCAGCGTAGGACTTGCAACTAATGAAAAACTGTTTTTT.

In its sample, this clone was seen once. Other nucleotide sequences in the sample specify the same CDR3. This chain connects TRBV6-5 to TRBJ1-1, with a tentative D call TRBD1 (5 bases). V gave up 3 bases and J gave up 5 bases, with 7 bases separating them. This CDR3 comprises 12 residues. CDR1 and CDR2 (germline): MNHEY, SVGAGI. This chain's CDR3 is CASSYGGTEAFF. The CDR3 bases are TGTGCCAGCAGTTATGGGGGGACTGAAGCTTTCTTT.

This chain links TRBV9 with TRBJ2-5, with 7 positions matching TRBD2. With 0 bases clipped from V and 4 bases from J, the junction kept 9 bases outside the gene matches. CDR3 length: 16 amino acids. The germline gives CDR1 SGDLS, CDR2 YYNGEE. The CDR3 DNA is TGTGCCAGCAGCGTAGAGGGCACGGGGGGAGGAGAGACCCAGTACTTC. Protein product: CASSVEGTGGGETQYF.

The chain links TRBV28 to TRBJ2-5; a possible D gene is TRBD1 (6 bases). V dropped 7 bases and J dropped 5 bases, with 17 bases sitting between them. The CDR3 has 14 amino acids. Germline CDR1 reads MDHEN; CDR2 reads SYDVKM. CDR3 nucleotides: TGTGCCAGCAAAATAAAGGGGGTCGATGAGACCCAGTACTTC. Amino acid sequence: CASKIKGVDETQYF.

V gene TRBV10-3 combines with J gene TRBJ2-7, with D possibly being TRBD1 or TRBD2 (5 bases each). Trimming shortened V by 9 bases and J by 4 bases, and 13 bases separated the two germline ends. Germline values: CDR1 ENHRY, CDR2 SYGVKD. This CDR3 comprises 12 residues. In DNA, the CDR3 is TGTGCCATGGGGGAGAATTTGTACGAGCAGTACTTC. This sequence encodes CAMGENLYEQYF.

V gene TRBV29-1 combines with J gene TRBJ1-2; D remains unclear. The CDR3 contains 11 residues. From germline, CDR1 is SQVTM and CDR2 ANQGSEA. Trimming shortened V by 8 bases and J by 6 bases, and 13 bases separated the two germline ends. DNA for the CDR3: TGCAGCTCACGCACGGAGGATGGCTACACCTTC. Residues: CSSRTEDGYTF.

This chain uses TRBV28 with TRBJ2-7, with 9 bases fitting TRBD1. CDR3 size: 18 residues. Germline CDR1 reads MDHEN; CDR2 reads SYDVKM. V dropped 6 bases and J dropped 0; count of bases not matched to a gene: 15. CDR3: CASRGADRGIWTSYEQYF. CDR3 bases: TGTGCCAGCAGGGGAGCGGACAGGGGCATTTGGACCTCCTACGAGCAGTACTTC.

Only one count was recorded for this clone. The chain links TRBV7-8 to TRBJ1-1; D is ambiguous. Trimming cost V 2 bases and J 8 bases, with 9 bases left between them. This CDR3 contains 12 residues. Germline CDR1 is SGHVS and CDR2 is FQNEAQ. The CDR3 region has the DNA TGTGCCAGCAGCTTACCCCCCAGGGAAGCTTTCTTT. Its translation is CASSLPPREAFF.

This chain links TRBV30 with TRBJ2-2, with D possibly being TRBD1 (6 bases). With 5 bases removed from V and 3 bases from J, the gap between germline ends came to 10 bases. Germline assignment: CDR1 GTSNPN and CDR2 SVGIG (reference sequence). The CDR3 contains 13 residues. CDR3 coding DNA: TGTGCCTGGCACACAGGGTACACCGGGGAGCTGTTTTTT. This gives the protein CAWHTGYTGELFF.

V is TRBV18 and J is TRBJ2-1; 7 bases agree with TRBD2. Germline V gene data show CDR1 as KGHSH and CDR2 as LQKENI. The length of the CDR3 is 17 residues. V lost 5 bases to trimming and J lost 8 bases; unmatched junction nucleotides: 18. The CDR3 DNA follows: TGTGCCAGCTCAGACGAGGTCGGCGGGAGCTTCAAGTATGAGCAGTTCTTC. Translation: CASSDEVGGSFKYEQFF. Full variable domain (rest looked up from reference TRBV18 and TRBJ2-1): NAGVMQNPRHLVRRRGQEARLRCSPMKGHSHVYWYRQLPEEGLKFMVYLQKENIIDESGMPKERFSAEFPKEGPSILRIQQVVRGDSAAYFCASSDEVGGSFKYEQFFGPGTRLTVL.

This chain joins TRBV2 and TRBJ1-1; a weak D match, TRBD1 (5 bases). Germline CDR1 and CDR2: SNHLY and FYNNEI. V lost 3 bases and J 2 bases, leaving 16 bases between the germline ends. The CDR3 covers 16 residues. In DNA form, the CDR3 reads TGTGCCAGCAGTGATAGGGGCCCAGGTTATAACACTGAAGCTTTCTTT. The encoded protein is CASSDRGPGYNTEAFF.

The rearrangement uses TRBV30 and TRBJ2-1, with a weak D call TRBD1 (6 bases). The V end was cut by 5 bases, the J end by 6 bases, with 17 bases between. The CDR3 spans 14 residues. Per germline, CDR1 GTSNPN and CDR2 SVGIG (reference sequence). In DNA, the CDR3 is TGTGCCTGGGGCAGCGGCCGAGGGGGCAATGAGCAGTTCTTC. Translation gives CAWGSGRGGNEQFF. The full variable domain, its missing parts supplied by reference TRBV30 and TRBJ2-1, is SQTIHQWPATLVQPVGSPLSLECTVEGTSNPNLYWYRQAAGRGLQLLFYSVGIGQISSEVPQNLSASRPQDRQFILSSKKLLLSDSGFYLCAWGSGRGGNEQFFGPGTRLTVL.

This chain uses TRBV5-1 with TRBJ2-5; D may match TRBD1 or TRBD2 (5 bases each). Germline V lookup: CDR1 SGHRS, CDR2 YFSETQ. The CDR3 consists of 18 residues. Trimming removed 0 bases at V and 0 bases at J, with 18 bases between. CDR3 residues: CASSLASSGPSYQETQYF. The CDR3 DNA is TGCGCCAGCAGCTTGGCTTCATCGGGGCCTTCGTACCAAGAGACCCAGTACTTC.

The J gene is TRBJ2-7, the V gene TRBV5-1; D is unresolved. Trimming pared 0 bases from V and 7 bases from J, leaving 17 bases between. Germline CDR1 SGHRS, CDR2 YFSETQ. There are 15 residues in the CDR3. The CDR3 here is CASSLEVGKSGEQYF. The CDR3 coding sequence is TGCGCCAGCAGCTTGGAGGTAGGAAAGTCCGGTGAGCAGTACTTC. The variable domain in full, with the rest retrieved from reference TRBV5-1 and TRBJ2-7, is KAGVTQTPRYLIKTRGQQVTLSCSPISGHRSVSWYQQTPGQGLQFLFEYFSETQRNKGNFPGRFSGRQFSNSRSEMNVSTLELGDSALYLCASSLEVGKSGEQYFGPGTRLTVT.

The chain uses TRBV6-6 and TRBJ2-1; D not resolved. V lost 10 bases and J 4 bases, leaving 17 bases between the germline ends. This CDR3 comprises 14 residues. Per the germline V gene, CDR1 is MNHNY and CDR2 is SVGAGI (reference sequence). The CDR3 DNA reads as TGTGCCACTAACGAGAATCCAGGATACAATGAGCAGTTCTTC. As protein: CATNENPGYNEQFF.

The rearrangement joins TRBV15 to TRBJ2-1; 10 bases align to TRBD2. Germline assignment: CDR1 LNHNV and CDR2 YYDKDF (reference sequence). The CDR3 consists of 16 residues. J was trimmed by 4 bases and V by 1 base; bases with no gene match: 4. The CDR3 reads CATSRGTSGIYNEQFF. CDR3 coding DNA: TGTGCCACCAGCAGAGGAACTAGCGGGATTTACAATGAGCAGTTCTTC.

This chain joins TRBV7-9 and TRBJ2-7; 10 bases line up with TRBD2. From germline, CDR1 is SEHNR and CDR2 FQNEAQ (reference sequence). The CDR3 length is 14 residues. Germline trimming cut 3 bases from V and 5 bases from J; bases unmatched to any gene: 4. For the CDR3, the DNA is TGTGCCAGCAGCTTTAGGCTAGCGGGAGACGAGCAGTACTTC. It is translated as CASSFRLAGDEQYF.

The chain has TRBV27 and TRBJ2-7, with D perhaps given as TRBD1 or TRBD2 (5 bases each). This CDR3 has 14 residues. In germline, CDR1 is MNHEY, CDR2 SMNVEV (reference sequence). V gave up 2 bases and J gave up 2 bases, with 10 bases separating them. The CDR3 spells CASSLQGPTYEQYF. The CDR3 region has the DNA TGTGCCAGCAGTTTACAGGGACCGACCTACGAGCAGTACTTC.

This chain joins TRBV27 and TRBJ1-5, with a weak D call TRBD1 (6 bases). Germline CDR1 and CDR2: MNHEY and SMNVEV (reference sequence). V was pared by 9 bases and J by 0 bases, with 12 bases between. The CDR3 is 14 residues long. The CDR3 loop is CASGTLNSNQPQHF. The CDR3 DNA sequence: TGTGCCAGTGGGACACTCAATAGCAATCAGCCCCAGCATTTT.